The sample holds a few counts of the clone carrying this TCR beta chain. What it recognizes is unknown. The sample originates from a study of CD8+ T cells in alopecia areata. Whole-study context: Treatment comprised oral tofacitinib, 5 to 10 mg twice daily, in treated patients. General observations from the study: Alopecia totalis/universalis scalp especially showed more expanded CD8+ clones than normal scalp. Tofacitinib significantly brought down scalp clonality and expanded CD8+ clones among top 100. Sequencing of scalp samples also includes resident alphabeta T cells from normal skin.

Germline CDR1 SGHNT, CDR2 YYREEE (reference sequence). CDR3 length: 14 amino acids. With V trimmed by 0 bases and J by 7 bases, 7 bases remained unmatched. After isolation, RNA underwent reverse transcription to generate cDNA as the sequencing template. Repertoires were generated with immunoSEQ multiplex PCR, while TCRdb's copy carries only in-frame clones and drops some. The sample yields more than 90,000 clones, around three fifths seen once. This sample's treatment: oral pan-JAK inhibitor, 5-10 mg twice daily. Source: CD8+ T cells sorted from blood, taken at week 24, from a patient treated with tofacitinib. The V and J genes are TRBV5-4 and TRBJ2-7, with 7 bases fitting TRBD1. The clonotype originates from a human donor with alopecia areata. The CDR3: CASSLDQGVREQYF. Here the CDR3 DNA reads TGTGCCAGCAGCTTGGACCAGGGGGTCCGGGAGCAGTACTTC.